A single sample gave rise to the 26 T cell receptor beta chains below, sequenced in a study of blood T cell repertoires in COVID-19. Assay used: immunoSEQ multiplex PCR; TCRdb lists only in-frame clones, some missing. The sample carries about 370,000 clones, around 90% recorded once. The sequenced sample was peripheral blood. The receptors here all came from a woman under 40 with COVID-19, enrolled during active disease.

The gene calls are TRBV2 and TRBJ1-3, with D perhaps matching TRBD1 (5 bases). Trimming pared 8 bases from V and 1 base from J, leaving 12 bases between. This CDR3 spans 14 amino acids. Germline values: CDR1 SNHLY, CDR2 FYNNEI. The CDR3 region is CASRGVESGNTIYF. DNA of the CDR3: TGTGCCAGCCGGGGGGTAGAGTCTGGAAACACCATATATTTT. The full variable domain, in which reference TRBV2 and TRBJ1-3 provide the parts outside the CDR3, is EPEVTQTPSHQVTQMGQEVILRCVPISNHLYFYWYRQILGQKVEFLVSFYNNEISEKSEIFDDQFSVERPDGSNFTLKIRSTKLEDSAMYFCASRGVESGNTIYFGEGSWLTVV.

The CDR3 loop reads CASSQQGFRNQPQHF. CDR3 bases: TGTGCCAGTAGCCAACAGGGATTCCGCAATCAGCCCCAGCATTTT. The rearrangement joins TRBV19 to TRBJ1-5; tentatively, D is TRBD1 (6 bases). The CDR3 extends over 15 amino acids. Germline-derived CDR1 and CDR2 are LNHDA and SQIVND (reference sequence). Trimming left V 6 bases short and J 2 bases short, with 14 bases between.

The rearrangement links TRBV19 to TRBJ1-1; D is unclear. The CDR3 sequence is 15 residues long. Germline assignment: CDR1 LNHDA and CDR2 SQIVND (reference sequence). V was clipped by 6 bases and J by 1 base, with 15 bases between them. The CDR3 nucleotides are TGTGCCAGTAGGATCGGGAGTCAGGCGAACACTGAAGCTTTCTTT. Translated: CASRIGSQANTEAFF.

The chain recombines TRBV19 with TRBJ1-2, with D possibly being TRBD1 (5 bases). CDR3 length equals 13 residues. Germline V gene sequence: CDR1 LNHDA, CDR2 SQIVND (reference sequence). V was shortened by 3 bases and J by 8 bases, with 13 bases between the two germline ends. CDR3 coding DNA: TGTGCCAGTAGTATTCAGGGAGGCTTCGGCTACACCTTC. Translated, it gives CASSIQGGFGYTF.

CDR3 DNA sequence: TGTGCCACCAGTGATTTGGGGACAGGGGAAATCAATGAGCAGTTCTTC. It encodes CATSDLGTGEINEQFF. This sequence joins TRBV24-1 and TRBJ2-1, with TRBD1 matching 10 bases. Germline-derived CDR1 and CDR2 are KGHDR and SFDVKD. The CDR3 is 16 amino acids. The ends lost 0 bases at V and 6 bases at J; junction bases unmatched: 4.

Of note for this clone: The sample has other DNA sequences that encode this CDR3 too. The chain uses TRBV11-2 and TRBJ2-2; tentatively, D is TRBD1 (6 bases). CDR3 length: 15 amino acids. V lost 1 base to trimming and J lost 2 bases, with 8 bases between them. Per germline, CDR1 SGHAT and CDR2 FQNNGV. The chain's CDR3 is CASSLGGTNTGELFF. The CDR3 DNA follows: TGTGCCAGCAGCTTAGGTGGGACAAACACCGGGGAGCTGTTTTTT.

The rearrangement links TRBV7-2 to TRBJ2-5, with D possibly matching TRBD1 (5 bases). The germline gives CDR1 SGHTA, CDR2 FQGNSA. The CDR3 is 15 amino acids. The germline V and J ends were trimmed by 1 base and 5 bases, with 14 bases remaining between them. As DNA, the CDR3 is TGTGCCAGCAGCTTAGTGCAGGGTCGTTATGAGACCCAGTACTTC. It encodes CASSLVQGRYETQYF.

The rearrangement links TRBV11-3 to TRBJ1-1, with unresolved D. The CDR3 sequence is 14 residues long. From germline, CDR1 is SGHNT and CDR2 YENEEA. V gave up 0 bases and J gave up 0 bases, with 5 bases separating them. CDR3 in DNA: TGTGCCAGCAGCTTAGAGGCTGTGAACACTGAAGCTTTCTTT. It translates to CASSLEAVNTEAFF.

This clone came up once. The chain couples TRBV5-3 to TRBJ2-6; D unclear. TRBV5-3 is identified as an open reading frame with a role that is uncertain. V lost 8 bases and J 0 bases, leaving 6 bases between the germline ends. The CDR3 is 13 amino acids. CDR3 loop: CARMSSGANVLTF. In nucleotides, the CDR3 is TGTGCCAGGATGAGCTCTGGGGCCAACGTCCTGACTTTC.

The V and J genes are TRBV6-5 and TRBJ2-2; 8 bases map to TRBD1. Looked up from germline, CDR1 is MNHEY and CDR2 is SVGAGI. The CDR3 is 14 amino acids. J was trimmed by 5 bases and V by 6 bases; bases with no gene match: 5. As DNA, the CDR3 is TGTGCCAGCAGACGGACAGGGCAGACCGGGGAGCTGTTTTTT. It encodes CASRRTGQTGELFF.

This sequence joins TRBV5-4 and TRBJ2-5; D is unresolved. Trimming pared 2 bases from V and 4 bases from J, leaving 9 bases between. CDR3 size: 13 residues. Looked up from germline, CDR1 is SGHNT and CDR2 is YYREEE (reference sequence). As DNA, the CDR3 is TGTGCCAGCAGCTTCGTCAGGTCAGAGACCCAGTACTTC. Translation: CASSFVRSETQYF.

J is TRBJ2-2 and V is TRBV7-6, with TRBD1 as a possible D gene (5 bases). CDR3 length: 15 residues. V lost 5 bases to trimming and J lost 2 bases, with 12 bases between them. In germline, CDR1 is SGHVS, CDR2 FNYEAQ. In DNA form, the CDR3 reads TGTGCCAGCAGCCGATCAGGACAAAACACCGGGGAGCTGTTTTTT. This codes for CASSRSGQNTGELFF.

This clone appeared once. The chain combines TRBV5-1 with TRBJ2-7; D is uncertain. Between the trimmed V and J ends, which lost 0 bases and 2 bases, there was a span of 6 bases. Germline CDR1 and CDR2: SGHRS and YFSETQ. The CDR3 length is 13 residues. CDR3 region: CASSLGNTYEQYF. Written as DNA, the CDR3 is TGCGCCAGCAGCTTGGGCAACACCTACGAGCAGTACTTC.

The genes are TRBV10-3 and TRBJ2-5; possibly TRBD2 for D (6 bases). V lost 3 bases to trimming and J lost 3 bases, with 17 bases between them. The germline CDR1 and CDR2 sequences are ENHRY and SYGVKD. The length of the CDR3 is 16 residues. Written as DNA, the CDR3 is TGTGCCATCAGTGAAATGATGGAGCGGGTCGAAGAGACCCAGTACTTC. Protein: CAISEMMERVEETQYF.

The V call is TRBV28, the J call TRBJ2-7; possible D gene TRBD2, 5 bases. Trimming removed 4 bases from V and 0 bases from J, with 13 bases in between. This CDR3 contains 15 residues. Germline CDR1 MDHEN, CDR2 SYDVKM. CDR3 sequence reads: CASSSILGISYEQYF. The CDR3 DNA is TGTGCCAGCAGTTCAATACTCGGGATCTCCTACGAGCAGTACTTC.

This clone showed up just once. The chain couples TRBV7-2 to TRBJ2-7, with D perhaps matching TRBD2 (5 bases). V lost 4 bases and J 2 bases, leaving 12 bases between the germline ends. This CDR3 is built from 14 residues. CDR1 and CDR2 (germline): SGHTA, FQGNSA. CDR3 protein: CASSSVGVTYEQYF. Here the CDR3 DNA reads TGTGCCAGCAGCTCGGTCGGGGTCACCTACGAGCAGTACTTC.

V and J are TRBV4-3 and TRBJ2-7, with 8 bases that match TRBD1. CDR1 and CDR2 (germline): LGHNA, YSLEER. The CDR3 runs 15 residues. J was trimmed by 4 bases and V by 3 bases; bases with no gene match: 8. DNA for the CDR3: TGCGCCAGCAGCCAGCAACAGGGGGGACCGTACGAGCAGTACTTC. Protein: CASSQQQGGPYEQYF.

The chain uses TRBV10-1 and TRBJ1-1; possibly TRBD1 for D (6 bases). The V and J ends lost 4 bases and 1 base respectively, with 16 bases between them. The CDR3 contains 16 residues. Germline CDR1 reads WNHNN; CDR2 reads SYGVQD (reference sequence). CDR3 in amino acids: CASSAGRGQENTEAFF. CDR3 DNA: TGCGCCAGCAGTGCCGGCAGGGGTCAGGAGAACACTGAAGCTTTCTTT.

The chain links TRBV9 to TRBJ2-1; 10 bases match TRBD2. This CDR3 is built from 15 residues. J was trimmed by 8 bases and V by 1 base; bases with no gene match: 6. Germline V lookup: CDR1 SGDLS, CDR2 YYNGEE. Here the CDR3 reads CASSVSGGAFHEQFF. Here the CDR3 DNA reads TGTGCCAGCAGCGTAAGCGGGGGGGCTTTCCATGAGCAGTTCTTC.

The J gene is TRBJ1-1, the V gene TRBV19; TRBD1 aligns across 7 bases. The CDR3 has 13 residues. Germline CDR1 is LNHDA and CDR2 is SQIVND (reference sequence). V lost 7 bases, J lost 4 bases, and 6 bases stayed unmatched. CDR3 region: CASKGAWVTEAFF. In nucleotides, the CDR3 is TGTGCCAGTAAGGGGGCGTGGGTCACTGAAGCTTTCTTT. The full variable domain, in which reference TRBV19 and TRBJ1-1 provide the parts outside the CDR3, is DGGITQSPKYLFRKEGQNVTLSCEQNLNHDAMYWYRQDPGQGLRLIYYSQIVNDFQKGDIAEGYSVSREKKESFPLTVTSAQKNPTAFYLCASKGAWVTEAFFGQGTRLTVV.

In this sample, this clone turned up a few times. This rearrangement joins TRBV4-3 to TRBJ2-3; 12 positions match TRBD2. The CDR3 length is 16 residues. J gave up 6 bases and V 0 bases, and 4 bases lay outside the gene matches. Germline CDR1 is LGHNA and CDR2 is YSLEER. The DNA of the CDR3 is TGCGCCAGCAGCCAAGAACTAGCGGGGGGTCCCGATACGCAGTATTTT. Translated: CASSQELAGGPDTQYF.

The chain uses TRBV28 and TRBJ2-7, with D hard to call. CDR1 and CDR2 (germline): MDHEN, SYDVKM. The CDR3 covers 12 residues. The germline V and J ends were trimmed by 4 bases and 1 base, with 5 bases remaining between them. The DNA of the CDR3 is TGTGCCAGCAGTTCGAGATCCTACGAGCAGTACGTC. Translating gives CASSSRSYEQYV.

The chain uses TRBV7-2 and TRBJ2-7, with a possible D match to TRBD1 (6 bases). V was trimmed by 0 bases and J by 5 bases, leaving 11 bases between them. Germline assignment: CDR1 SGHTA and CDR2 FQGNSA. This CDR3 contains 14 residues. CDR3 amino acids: CASSLAGGYDEQYF. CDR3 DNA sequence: TGTGCCAGCAGCTTAGCAGGGGGTTATGACGAGCAGTACTTC.

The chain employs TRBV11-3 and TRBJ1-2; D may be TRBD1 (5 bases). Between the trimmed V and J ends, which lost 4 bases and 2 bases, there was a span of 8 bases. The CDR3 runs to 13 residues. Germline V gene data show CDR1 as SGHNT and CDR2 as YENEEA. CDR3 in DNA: TGTGCCAGCAGCTACGACAGAAACTATGGCTACACCTTC. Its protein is CASSYDRNYGYTF.

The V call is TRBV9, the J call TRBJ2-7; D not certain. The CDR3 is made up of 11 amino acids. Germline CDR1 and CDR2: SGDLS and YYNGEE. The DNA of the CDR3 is TGTGCCAGCAGCGTAGGGTTCTGCGAGAGGGTC. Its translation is CASSVGFCERV.

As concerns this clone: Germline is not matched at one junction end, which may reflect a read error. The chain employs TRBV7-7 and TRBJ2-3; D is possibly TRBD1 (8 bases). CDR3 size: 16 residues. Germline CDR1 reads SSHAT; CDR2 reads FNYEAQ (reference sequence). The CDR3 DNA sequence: TGTGCTAGCAGCCCTCGGACAGGGAGGGGCACAGATACGCAGTATTTT. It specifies CASSPRTGRGTDTQYF.